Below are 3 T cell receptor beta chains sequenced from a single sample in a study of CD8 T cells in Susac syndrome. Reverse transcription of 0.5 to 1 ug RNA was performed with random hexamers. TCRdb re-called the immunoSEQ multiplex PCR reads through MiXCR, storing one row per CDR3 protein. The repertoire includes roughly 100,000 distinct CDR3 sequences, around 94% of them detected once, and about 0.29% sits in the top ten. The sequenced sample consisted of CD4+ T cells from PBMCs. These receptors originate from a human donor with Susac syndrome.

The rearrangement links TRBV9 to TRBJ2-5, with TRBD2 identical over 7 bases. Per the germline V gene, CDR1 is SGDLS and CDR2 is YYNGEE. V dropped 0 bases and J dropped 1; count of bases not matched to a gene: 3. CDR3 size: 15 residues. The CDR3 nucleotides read TGTGCCAGCAGCGTAGCGGGGGGTACCCAAGAGACCCAGTACTTC. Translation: CASSVAGGTQETQYF.

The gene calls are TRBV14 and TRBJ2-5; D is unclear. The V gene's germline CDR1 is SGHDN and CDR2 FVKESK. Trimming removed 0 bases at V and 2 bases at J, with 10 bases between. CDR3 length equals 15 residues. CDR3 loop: CASSQDWRLQETQYF. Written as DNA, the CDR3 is TGTGCCAGCAGCCAAGACTGGCGGCTACAAGAGACCCAGTACTTC.

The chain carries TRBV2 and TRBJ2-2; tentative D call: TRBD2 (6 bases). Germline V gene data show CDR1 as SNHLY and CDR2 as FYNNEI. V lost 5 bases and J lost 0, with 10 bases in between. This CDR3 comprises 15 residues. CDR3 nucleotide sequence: TGTGCCAGCAGTAAGGAGGGTTCGAACACCGGGGAGCTGTTTTTT. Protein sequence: CASSKEGSNTGELFF.